The clone carrying this TCR beta chain was recorded only once. There are 12 residues in the CDR3. V lost 3 bases, J lost 5 bases, and 7 bases lay in between. Germline-derived CDR1 and CDR2 are MDHEN and SYDVKM. This specimen comes from a study of blood T cell repertoires in COVID-19. The assay was immunoSEQ multiplex PCR, and TCRdb's table has in-frame clones only and misses some. The sample comprises around 100,000 clones, 87% of which are singletons, and over 7% rests with the top ten. This sequence was found in a man younger than 45 in a cohort sampled during active COVID-19. The sample consisted of peripheral blood. V gene TRBV28 combines with J gene TRBJ1-2, with D maybe TRBD1 (5 bases). The CDR3 loop reads CASSFQGYGYTF. The CDR3 DNA sequence: TGTGCCAGCAGTTTCCAGGGATATGGCTACACCTTC.